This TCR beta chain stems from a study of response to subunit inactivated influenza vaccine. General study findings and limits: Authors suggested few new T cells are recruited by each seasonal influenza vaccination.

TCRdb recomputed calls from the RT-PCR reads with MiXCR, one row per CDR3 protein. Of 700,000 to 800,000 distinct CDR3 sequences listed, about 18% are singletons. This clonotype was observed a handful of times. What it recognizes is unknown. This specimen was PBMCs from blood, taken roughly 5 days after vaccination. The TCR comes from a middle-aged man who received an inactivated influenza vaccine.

CDR3 protein: CASSLSWDLATDTQYF. The CDR3 DNA sequence: TGTGCCAGCAGCTTATCATGGGACCTGGCGACAGATACGCAGTATTTT. The gene calls are TRBV4-2 and TRBJ2-3; D tentatively fits TRBD1 or TRBD2 (5 bases each). Germline values: CDR1 LGHNA, CDR2 YNFKEQ. The V end was cut by 5 bases, the J end by 3 bases, with 18 bases between. The CDR3 loop spans 16 amino acids.